The clone carrying this T cell receptor beta chain was found a few times. Via MiXCR, TCRdb re-called the 5' RACE reads, giving one row per CDR3 protein. This sample has around 1.7 million distinct CDR3 sequences, with under 35% found just once. The source of the sample is a study of identical twins. The J segment lost 2 bases and the V segment lost 7 bases, leaving 11 bases of the junction unmatched. Germline CDR1 is ENHRY and CDR2 is SYGVKD. The CDR3 extends over 16 amino acids. The chain is built from TRBV10-3 and TRBJ2-5, with 9 bases aligning to TRBD2. This TCR came from a newborn girl in good health. Sequencing used cord blood. The CDR3 loop reads CAIKGLAGTPQETQYF. The CDR3 coding sequence is TGTGCCATCAAAGGGCTAGCGGGGACTCCACAAGAGACCCAGTACTTC.